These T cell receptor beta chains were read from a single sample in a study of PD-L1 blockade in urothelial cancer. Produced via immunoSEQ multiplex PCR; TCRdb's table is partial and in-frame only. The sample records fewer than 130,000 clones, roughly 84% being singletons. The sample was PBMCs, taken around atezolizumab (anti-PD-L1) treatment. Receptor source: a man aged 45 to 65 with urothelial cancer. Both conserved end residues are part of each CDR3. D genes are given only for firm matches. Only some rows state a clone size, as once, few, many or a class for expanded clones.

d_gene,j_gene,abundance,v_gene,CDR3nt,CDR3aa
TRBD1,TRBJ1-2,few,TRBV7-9,TGTGCCAGCAGCCCACGGGACAGCTATGGCTACACCTTC,CASSPRDSYGYTF
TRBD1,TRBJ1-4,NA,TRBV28,TGTGCCAGCAGTACCCCGGACAGGGGGGGGAAACTGTTTTTT,CASSTPDRGGKLFF
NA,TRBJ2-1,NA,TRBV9,TGTGCCAGCAGCGGGACCGGGACTTCGAACCCCTGGGATGAGCAGTTCTTC,CASSGTGTSNPWDEQFF
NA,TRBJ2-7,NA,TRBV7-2,TGTGCCAGCAGAATAGCCTACGAGCAGTACTTC,CASRIAYEQYF
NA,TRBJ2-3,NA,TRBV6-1,TGTGCCAGCAGTGAAGGCGGGACAGATACGCAGTATTTT,CASSEGGTDTQYF
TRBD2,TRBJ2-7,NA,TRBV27,TGTGCCAGCAGTCCTCTAGCGGATTCCTACGAGCAGTACTTC,CASSPLADSYEQYF
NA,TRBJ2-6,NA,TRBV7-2,TGTGCCAGCAGCTTAAGGTGGGGAGTAGGTGGGGCCAACGTCCTGACTTTC,CASSLRWGVGGANVLTF
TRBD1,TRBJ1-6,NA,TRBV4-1,TGCGCCAGCAGCCAGGGACAGGGTGCGAATAATTCACCCCTCCACTTT,CASSQGQGANNSPLHF
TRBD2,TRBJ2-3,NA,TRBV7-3,TGTGCCAGCAGCTTATTGGGCGGGAGTACAGATACGCAGTATTTT,CASSLLGGSTDTQYF
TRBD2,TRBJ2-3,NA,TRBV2,TGTGCCAGCAGGGCGACTAGCGGAGGCACAGATACGCAGTATTTT,CASRATSGGTDTQYF
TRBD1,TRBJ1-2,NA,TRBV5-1,TGCGCCAGCAGTCGGGTACAGGGGCTAGATGAGGGCTACACCTTC,CASSRVQGLDEGYTF
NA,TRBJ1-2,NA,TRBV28,TGTGCCAGCAGTTTAGGGCAGCACTATGGCTACACCTTC,CASSLGQHYGYTF
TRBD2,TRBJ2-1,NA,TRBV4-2,TGTGCCAGCAGCCACGGACTAGCGGGCGGACTCAATGAGCAGTTCTTC,CASSHGLAGGLNEQFF
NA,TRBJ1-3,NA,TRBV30,TGTGCCTGGAGTGTGAGGGGGACGAGAGGAAACACCATATATTTT,CAWSVRGTRGNTIYF